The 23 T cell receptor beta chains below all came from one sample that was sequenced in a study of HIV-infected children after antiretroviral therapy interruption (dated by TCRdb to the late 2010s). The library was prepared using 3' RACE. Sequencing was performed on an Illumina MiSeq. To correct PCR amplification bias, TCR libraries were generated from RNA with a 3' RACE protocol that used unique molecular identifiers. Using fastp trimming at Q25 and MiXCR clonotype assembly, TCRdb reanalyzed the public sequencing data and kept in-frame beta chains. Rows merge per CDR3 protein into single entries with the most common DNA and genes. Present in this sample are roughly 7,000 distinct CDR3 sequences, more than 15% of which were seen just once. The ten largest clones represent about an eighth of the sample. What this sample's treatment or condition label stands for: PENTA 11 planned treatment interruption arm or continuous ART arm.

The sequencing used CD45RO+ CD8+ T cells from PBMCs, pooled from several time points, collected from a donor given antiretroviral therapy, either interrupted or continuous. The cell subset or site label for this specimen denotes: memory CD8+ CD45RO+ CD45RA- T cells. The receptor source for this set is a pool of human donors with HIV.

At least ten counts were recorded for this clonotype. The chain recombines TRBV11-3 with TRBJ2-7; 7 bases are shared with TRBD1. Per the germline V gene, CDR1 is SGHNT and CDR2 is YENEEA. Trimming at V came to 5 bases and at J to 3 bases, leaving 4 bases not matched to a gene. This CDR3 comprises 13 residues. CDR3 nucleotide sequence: TGTGCCAGCAGCCAAACAGGGGACTACGAGCAGTACTTC. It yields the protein CASSQTGDYEQYF.

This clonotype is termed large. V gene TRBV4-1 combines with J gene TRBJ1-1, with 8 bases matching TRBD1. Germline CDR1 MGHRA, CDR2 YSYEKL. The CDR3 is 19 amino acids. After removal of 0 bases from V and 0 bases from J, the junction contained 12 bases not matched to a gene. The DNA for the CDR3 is TGCGCCAGCAGCCAAGACACGGCAGGGGGCATCGGGATGAACACTGAAGCTTTCTTT. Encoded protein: CASSQDTAGGIGMNTEAFF.

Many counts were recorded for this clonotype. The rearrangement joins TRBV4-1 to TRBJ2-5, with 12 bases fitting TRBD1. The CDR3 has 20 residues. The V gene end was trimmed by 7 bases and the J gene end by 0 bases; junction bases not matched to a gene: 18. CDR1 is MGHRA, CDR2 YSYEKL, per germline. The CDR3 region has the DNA TGCGCCAGCATGGCAAACCCCGGGACAGGGGGCAAGTGGTACCAAGAGACCCAGTACTTC. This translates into CASMANPGTGGKWYQETQYF.

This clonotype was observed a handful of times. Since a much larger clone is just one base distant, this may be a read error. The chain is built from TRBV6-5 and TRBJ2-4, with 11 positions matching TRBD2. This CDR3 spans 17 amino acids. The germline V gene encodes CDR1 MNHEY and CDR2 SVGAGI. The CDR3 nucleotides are TGTGCCAGCAGTTACGCGGCTAGCGGGGGGCGGTGGAACATTCTGTACTTC. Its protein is CASSYAASGGRWNILYF.

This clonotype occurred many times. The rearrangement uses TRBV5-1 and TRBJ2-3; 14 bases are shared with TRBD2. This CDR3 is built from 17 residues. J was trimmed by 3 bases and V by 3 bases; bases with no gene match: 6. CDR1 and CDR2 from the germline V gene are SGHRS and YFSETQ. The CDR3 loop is CASSSGLAGVGTDTQYF. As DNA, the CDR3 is TGCGCCAGCAGCTCGGGACTAGCGGGGGTCGGGACAGATACGCAGTATTTT.

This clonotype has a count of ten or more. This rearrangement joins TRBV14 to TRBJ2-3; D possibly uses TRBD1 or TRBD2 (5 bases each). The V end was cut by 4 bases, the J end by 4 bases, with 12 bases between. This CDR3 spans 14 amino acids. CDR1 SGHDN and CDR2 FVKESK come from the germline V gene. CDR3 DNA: TGTGCCAGCAGCCTAGCACGGGGACCAGATACGCAGTATTTT. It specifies CASSLARGPDTQYF.

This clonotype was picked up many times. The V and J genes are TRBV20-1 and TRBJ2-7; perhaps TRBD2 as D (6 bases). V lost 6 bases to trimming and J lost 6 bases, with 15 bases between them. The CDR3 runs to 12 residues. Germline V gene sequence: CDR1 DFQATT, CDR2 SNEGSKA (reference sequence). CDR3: CSAQRRDFEQYF. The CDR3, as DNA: TGCAGTGCCCAACGACGGGACTTCGAGCAGTACTTC.

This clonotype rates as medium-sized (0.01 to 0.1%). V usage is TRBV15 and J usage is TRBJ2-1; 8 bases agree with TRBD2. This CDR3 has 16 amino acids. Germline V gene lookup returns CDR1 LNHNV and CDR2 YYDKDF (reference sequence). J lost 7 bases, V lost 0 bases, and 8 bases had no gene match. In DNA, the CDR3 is TGTGCCACCAGCAGAGATGCCGGGAGGGCGAAAAATGAGCAGTTCTTC. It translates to CATSRDAGRAKNEQFF.

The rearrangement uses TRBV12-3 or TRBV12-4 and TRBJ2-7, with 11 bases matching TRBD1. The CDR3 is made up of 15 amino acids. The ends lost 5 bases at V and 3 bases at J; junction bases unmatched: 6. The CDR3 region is CASSPGQGAYYEQYF. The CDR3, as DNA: TGTGCCAGCAGTCCCGGACAGGGGGCTTACTACGAGCAGTACTTC.

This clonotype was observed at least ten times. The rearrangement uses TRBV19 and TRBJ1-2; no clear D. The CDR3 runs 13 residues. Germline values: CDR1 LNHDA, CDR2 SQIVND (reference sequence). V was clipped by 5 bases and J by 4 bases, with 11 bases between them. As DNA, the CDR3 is TGTGCCAGTAGTTGGGAACAGCTCTATGGCTACACCTTC. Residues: CASSWEQLYGYTF.

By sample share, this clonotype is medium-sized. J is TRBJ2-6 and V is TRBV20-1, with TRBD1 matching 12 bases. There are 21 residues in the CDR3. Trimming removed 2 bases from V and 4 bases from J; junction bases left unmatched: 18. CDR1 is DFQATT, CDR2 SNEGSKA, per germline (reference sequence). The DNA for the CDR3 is TGCAGTGCTAGACCCTGGGCGAGACCGGGACAGGGGGCGCTCGGGGCCAACGTCCTGACTTTC. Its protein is CSARPWARPGQGALGANVLTF.

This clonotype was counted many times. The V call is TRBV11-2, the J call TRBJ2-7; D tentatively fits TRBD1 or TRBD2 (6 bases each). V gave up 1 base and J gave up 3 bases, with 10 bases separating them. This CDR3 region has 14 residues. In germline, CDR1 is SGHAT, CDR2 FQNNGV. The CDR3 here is CASSLVGGLYEQYF. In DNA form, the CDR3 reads TGTGCCAGCAGCTTAGTAGGGGGGCTCTACGAGCAGTACTTC.

Written as DNA, the CDR3 is TGCGCCAGCAGCTTGGGGGAGCCCGGGGAGCTGTTTTTT. Its translation: CASSLGEPGELFF. The V and J genes are TRBV5-1 and TRBJ2-2; possible D gene TRBD2, 5 bases. Trimming stripped 0 bases from V and 6 bases from J, with 6 bases between. The CDR3 extends over 13 amino acids. Germline V gene data show CDR1 as SGHRS and CDR2 as YFSETQ.

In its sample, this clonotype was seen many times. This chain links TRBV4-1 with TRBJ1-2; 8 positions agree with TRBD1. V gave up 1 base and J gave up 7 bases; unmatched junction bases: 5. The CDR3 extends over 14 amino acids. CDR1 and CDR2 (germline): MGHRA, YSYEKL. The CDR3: CASSQGTGRRGYTF. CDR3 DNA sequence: TGCGCCAGCAGCCAAGGGACAGGGCGGCGTGGCTACACCTTC.

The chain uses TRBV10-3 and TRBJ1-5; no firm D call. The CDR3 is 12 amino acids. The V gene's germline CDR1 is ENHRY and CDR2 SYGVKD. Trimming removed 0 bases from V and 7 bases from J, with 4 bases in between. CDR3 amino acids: CAISESVQPQHF. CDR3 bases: TGTGCCATCAGTGAGTCGGTGCAGCCCCAGCATTTT.

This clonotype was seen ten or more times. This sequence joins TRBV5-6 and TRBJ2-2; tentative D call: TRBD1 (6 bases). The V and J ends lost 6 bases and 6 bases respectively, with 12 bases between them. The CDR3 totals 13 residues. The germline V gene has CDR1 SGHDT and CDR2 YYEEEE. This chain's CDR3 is CASTIQGPGELFF. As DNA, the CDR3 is TGTGCCAGCACCATACAGGGTCCCGGGGAGCTGTTTTTT.

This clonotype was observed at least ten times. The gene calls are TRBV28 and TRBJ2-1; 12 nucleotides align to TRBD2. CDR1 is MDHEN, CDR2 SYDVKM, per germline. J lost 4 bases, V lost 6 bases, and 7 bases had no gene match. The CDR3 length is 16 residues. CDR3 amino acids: CASSSLGLAGYNEQFF. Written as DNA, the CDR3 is TGTGCCAGCAGCTCTCTGGGACTAGCGGGTTACAATGAGCAGTTCTTC.

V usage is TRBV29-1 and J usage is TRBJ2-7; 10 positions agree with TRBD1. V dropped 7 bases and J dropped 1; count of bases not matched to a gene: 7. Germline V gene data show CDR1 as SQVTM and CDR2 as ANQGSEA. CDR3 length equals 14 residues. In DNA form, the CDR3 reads TGCAGCGCTTTGGGGACAGGGGATTCCTACGAGCAGTACTTC. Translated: CSALGTGDSYEQYF.

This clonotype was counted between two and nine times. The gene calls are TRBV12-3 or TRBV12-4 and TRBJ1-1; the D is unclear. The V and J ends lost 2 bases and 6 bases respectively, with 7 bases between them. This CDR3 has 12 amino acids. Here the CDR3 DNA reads TGTGCCAGCAGTTTATTTACTTCTGAAGCTTTCTTT. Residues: CASSLFTSEAFF.

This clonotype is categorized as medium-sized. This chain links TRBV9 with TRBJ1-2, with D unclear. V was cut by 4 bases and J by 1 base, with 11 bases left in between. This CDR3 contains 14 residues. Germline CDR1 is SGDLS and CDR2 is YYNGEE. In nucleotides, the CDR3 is TGTGCCAGCAGCTCCAGCACAGATAACTATGGCTACACCTTC. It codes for CASSSSTDNYGYTF.

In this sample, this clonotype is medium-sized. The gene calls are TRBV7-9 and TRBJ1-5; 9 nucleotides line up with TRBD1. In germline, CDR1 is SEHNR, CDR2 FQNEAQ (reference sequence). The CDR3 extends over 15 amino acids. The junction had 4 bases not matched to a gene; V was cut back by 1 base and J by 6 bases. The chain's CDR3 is CASSLGQGVAQPQHF. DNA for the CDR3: TGTGCCAGCAGCTTAGGACAGGGGGTGGCTCAGCCCCAGCATTTT.

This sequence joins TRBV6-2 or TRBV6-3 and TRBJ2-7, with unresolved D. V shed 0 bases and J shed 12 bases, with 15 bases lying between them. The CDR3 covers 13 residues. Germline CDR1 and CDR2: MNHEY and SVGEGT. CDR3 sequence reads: CASSYSWSQRGYF. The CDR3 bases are TGTGCCAGCAGTTACTCCTGGTCACAGCGCGGGTACTTC.

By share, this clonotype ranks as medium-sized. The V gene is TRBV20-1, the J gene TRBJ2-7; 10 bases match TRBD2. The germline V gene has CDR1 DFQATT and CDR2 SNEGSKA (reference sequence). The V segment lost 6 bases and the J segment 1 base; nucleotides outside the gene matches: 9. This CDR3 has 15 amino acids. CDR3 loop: CSATTTSGFSYEQYF. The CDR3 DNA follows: TGCAGTGCCACAACGACTAGCGGGTTTTCCTACGAGCAGTACTTC.